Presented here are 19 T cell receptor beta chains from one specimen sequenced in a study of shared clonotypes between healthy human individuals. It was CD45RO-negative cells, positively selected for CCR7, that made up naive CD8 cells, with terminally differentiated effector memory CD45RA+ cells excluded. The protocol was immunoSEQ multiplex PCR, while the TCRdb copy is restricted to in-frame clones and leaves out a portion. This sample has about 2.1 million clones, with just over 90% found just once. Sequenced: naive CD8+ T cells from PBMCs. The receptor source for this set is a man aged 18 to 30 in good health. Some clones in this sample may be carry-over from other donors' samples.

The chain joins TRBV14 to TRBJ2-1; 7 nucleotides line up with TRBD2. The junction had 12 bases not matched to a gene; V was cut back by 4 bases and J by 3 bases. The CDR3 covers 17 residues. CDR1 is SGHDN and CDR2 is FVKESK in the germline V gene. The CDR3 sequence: CASSPVGGSGHYNEQFF. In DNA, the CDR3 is TGTGCCAGCAGCCCAGTGGGTGGTAGCGGGCACTACAATGAGCAGTTCTTC.

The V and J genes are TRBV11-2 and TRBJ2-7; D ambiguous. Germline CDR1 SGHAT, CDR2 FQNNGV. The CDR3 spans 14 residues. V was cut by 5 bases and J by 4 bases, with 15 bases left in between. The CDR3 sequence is CASSPTWKGYEQYF. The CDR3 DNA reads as TGTGCCAGCAGCCCTACCTGGAAAGGGTACGAGCAGTACTTC.

The CDR3 coding sequence is TGTGCCAGCAGCTCGTCCCTCGTCGAGCAGTACTTC. Translating it yields CASSSSLVEQYF. The chain recombines TRBV13 with TRBJ2-7, with D unclear. The germline gives CDR1 PRHDT, CDR2 FYEKMQ (reference sequence). The V and J ends lost 4 bases and 6 bases respectively, with 10 bases between them. This CDR3 has 12 residues.

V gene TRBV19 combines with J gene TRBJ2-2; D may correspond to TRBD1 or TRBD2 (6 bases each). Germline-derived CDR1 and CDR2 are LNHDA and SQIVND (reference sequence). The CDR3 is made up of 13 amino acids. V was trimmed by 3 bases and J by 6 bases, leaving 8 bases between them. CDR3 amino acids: CASSMRGAGELFF. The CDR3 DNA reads TGTGCCAGTAGTATGAGGGGGGCCGGGGAGCTGTTTTTT.

CDR3 nucleotide sequence: TGTGCCTGGAACGGTGGGCCGAACACTGAAGCTTTCTTT. Translation gives CAWNGGPNTEAFF. V gene TRBV30 combines with J gene TRBJ1-1; the D is unclear. This CDR3 is built from 13 residues. V gave up 4 bases and J gave up 1 base, with 10 bases separating them. Germline CDR1 GTSNPN, CDR2 SVGIG (reference sequence).

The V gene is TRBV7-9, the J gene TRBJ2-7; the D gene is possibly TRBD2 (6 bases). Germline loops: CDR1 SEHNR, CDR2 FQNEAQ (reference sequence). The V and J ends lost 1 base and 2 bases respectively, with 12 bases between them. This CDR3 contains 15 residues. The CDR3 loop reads CASSLGLDLAYEQYF. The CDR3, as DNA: TGTGCCAGCAGCTTAGGACTAGATCTCGCCTACGAGCAGTACTTC.

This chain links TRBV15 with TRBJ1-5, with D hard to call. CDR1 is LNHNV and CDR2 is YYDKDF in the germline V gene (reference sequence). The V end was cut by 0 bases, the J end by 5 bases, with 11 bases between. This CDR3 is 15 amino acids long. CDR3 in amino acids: CATSRDWESDQPQHF. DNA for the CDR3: TGTGCCACCAGCAGAGATTGGGAGTCCGATCAGCCCCAGCATTTT.

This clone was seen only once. The CDR3: CAISVGRGYSNQPQHF. CDR3 nucleotide sequence: TGTGCCATCAGTGTGGGAAGGGGGTATAGCAATCAGCCCCAGCATTTT. The chain employs TRBV10-3 and TRBJ1-5, with D perhaps matching TRBD1 (6 bases). The length of the CDR3 is 16 residues. The V gene's germline CDR1 is ENHRY and CDR2 SYGVKD. V was clipped by 4 bases and J by 0 bases, with 13 bases between them.

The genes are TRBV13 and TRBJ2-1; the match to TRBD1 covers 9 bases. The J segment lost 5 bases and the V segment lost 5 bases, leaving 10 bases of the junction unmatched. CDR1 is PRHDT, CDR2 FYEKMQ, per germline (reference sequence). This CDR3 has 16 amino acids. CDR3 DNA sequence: TGTGCCAGCAGCCCCCCTCCGGGACAGGGCAACAATGAGCAGTTCTTC. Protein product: CASSPPPGQGNNEQFF.

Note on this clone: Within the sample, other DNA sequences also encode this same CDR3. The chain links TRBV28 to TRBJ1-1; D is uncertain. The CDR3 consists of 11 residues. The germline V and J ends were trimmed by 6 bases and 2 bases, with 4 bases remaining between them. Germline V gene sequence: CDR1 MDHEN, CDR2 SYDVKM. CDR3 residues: CASSPNTEAFF. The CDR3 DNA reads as TGTGCCAGCAGCCCAAACACTGAAGCTTTCTTT. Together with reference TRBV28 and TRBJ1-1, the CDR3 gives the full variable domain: DVKVTQSSRYLVKRTGEKVFLECVQDMDHENMFWYRQDPGLGLRLIYFSYDVKMKEKGDIPEGYSVSREKKERFSLILESASTNQTSMYLCASSPNTEAFFGQGTRLTVV.

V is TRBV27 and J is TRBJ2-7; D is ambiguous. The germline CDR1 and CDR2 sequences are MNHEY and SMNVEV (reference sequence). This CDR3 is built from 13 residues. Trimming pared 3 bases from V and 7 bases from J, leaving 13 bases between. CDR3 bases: TGTGCCAGCAGTTTCCACCCGGCGGCTGAGCAGTACTTC. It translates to CASSFHPAAEQYF.

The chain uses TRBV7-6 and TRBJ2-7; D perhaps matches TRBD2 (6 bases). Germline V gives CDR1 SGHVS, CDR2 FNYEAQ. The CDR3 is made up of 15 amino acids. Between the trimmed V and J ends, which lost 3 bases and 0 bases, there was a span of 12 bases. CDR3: CASSLASASSYEQYF. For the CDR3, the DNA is TGTGCCAGCAGCTTGGCTAGCGCCAGCTCCTACGAGCAGTACTTC.

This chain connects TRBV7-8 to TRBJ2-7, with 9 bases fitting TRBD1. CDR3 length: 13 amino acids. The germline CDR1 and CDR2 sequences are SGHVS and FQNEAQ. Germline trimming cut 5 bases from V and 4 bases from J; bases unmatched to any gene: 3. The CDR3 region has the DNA TGTGCCAGCAGCACAGGGACAGGGTACGAGCAGTACTTC. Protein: CASSTGTGYEQYF.

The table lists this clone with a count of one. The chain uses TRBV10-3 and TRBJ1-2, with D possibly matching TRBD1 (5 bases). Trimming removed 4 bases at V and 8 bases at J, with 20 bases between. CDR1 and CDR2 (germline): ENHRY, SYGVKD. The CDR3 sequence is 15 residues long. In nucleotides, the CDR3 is TGTGCCATCAGTGGACTAGACAGTAAGCTATGGGGCTACACCTTC. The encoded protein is CAISGLDSKLWGYTF.

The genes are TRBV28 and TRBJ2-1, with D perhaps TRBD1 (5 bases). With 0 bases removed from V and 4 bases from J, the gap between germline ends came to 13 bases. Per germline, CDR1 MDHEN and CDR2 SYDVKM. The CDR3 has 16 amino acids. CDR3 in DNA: TGTGCCAGCAGTTTATGGAAAGGGGTGGAATACAATGAGCAGTTCTTC. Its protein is CASSLWKGVEYNEQFF.

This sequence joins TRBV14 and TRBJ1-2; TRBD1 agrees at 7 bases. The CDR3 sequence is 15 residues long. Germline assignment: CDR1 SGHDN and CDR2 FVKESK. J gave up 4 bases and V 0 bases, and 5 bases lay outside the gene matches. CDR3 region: CASSQDPRGTYGYTF. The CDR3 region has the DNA TGTGCCAGCAGCCAAGATCCCAGGGGGACCTATGGCTACACCTTC. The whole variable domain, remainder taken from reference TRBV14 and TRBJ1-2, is EAGVTQFPSHSVIEKGQTVTLRCDPISGHDNLYWYRRVMGKEIKFLLHFVKESKQDESGMPNNRFLAERTGGTYSTLKVQPAELEDSGVYFCASSQDPRGTYGYTFGSGTRLTVV.

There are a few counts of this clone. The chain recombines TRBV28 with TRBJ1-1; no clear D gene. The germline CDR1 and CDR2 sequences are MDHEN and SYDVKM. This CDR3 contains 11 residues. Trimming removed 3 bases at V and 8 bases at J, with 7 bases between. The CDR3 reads CASSFSIEAFF. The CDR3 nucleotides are TGTGCCAGCAGTTTCTCCATAGAAGCTTTCTTT.

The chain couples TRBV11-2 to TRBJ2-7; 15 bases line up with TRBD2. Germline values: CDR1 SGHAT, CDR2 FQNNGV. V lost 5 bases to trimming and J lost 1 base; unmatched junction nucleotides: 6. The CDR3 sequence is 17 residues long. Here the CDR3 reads CASSPWTSGRASYEQYF. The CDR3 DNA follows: TGTGCCAGCAGCCCGTGGACTAGCGGGAGGGCGTCCTACGAGCAGTACTTC.

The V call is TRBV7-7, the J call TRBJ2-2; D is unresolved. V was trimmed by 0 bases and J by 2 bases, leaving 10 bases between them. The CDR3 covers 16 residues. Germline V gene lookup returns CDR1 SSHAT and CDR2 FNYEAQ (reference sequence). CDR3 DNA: TGTGCCAGCAGCTTAGCGATAGGACCCAACACCGGGGAGCTGTTTTTT. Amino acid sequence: CASSLAIGPNTGELFF.